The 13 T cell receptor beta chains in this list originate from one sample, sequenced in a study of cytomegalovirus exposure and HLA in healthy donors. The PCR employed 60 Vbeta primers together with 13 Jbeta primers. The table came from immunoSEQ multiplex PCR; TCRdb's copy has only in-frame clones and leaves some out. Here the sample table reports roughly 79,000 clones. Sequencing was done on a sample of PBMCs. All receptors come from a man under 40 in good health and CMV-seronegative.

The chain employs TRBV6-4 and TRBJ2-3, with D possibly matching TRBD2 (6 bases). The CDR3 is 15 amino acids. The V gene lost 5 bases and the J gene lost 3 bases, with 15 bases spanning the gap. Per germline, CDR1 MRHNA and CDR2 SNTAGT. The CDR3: CASSWSPGETDTQYF. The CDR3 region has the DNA TGTGCCAGCAGTTGGAGCCCGGGGGAGACAGATACGCAGTATTTT.

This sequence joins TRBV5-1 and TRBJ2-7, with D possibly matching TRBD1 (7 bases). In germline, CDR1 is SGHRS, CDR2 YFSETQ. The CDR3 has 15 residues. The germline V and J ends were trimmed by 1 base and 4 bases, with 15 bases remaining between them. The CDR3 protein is CASSLPGAGGYEQYF. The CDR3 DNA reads TGCGCCAGCAGCTTGCCTGGTGCAGGGGGGTACGAGCAGTACTTC.

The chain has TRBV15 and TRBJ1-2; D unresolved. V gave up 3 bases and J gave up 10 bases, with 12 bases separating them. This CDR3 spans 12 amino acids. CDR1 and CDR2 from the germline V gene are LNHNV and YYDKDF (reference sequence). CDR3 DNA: TGTGCCACCAGCAGGGGTCGGGTCGACTACACCTTC. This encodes CATSRGRVDYTF.

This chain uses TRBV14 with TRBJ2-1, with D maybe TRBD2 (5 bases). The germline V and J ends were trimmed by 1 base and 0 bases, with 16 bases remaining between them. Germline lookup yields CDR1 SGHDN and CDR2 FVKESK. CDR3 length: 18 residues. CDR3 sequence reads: CASSQGTASFSSYNEQFF. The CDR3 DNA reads TGTGCCAGCAGCCAAGGGACTGCCTCCTTCAGCTCCTACAATGAGCAGTTCTTC.

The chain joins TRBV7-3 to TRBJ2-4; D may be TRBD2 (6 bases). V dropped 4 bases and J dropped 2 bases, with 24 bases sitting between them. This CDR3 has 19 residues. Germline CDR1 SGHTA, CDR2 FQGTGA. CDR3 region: CASSWGGGTPSVTKNIQYF. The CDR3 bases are TGTGCCAGCAGCTGGGGAGGAGGTACGCCCTCTGTAACCAAAAACATTCAGTACTTC.

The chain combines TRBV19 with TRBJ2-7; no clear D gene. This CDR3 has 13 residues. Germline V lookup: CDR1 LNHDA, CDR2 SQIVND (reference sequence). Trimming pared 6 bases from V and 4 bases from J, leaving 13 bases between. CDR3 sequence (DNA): TGTGCCAGTAGAAACTTGGGCACGTACGAGCAGTACTTC. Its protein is CASRNLGTYEQYF.

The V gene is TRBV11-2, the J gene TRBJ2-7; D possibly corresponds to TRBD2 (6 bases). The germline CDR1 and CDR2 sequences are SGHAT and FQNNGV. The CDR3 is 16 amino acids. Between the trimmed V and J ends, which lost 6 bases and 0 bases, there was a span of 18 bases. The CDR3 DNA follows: TGTGCCAGCAGTACTTATAAGGGGCGGGGCTCCTACGAGCAGTACTTC. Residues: CASSTYKGRGSYEQYF.

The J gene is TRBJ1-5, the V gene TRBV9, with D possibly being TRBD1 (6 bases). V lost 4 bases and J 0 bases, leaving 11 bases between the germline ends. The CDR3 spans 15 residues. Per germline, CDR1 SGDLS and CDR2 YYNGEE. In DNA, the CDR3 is TGTGCCAGCAGCCGGACAGCCAATAGCAATCAGCCCCAGCATTTT. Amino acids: CASSRTANSNQPQHF.

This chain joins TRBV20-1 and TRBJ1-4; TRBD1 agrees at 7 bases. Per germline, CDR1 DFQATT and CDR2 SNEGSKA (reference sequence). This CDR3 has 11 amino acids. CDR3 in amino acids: CMGQQNEKLFF. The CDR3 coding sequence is TGCATGGGACAGCAGAATGAAAAACTGTTTTTT.

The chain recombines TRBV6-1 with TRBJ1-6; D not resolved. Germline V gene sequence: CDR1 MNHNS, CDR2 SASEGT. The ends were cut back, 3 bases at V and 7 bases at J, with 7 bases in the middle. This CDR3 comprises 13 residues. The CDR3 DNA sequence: TGTGCCAGCAGTGACGGGTCAAATTCACCCCTCCACTTT. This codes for CASSDGSNSPLHF.

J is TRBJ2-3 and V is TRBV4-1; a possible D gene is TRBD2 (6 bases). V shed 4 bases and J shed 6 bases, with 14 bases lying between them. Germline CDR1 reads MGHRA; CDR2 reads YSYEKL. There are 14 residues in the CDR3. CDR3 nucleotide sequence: TGCGCCAGCAGCCTCCGGGAGCCTGACGATACGCAGTATTTT. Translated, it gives CASSLREPDDTQYF.

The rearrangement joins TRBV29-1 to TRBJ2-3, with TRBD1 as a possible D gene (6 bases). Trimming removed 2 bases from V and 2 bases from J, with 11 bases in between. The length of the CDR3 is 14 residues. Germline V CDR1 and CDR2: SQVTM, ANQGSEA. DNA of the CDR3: TGCAGCGTTGAAACGGACAGCAACACAGATACGCAGTATTTT. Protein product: CSVETDSNTDTQYF.

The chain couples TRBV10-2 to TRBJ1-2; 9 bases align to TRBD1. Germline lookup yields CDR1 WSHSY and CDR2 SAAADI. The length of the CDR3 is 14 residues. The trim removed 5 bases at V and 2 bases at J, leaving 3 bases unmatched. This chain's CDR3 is CASSWTGENYGYTF. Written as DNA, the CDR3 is TGCGCCAGCAGTTGGACAGGGGAAAACTATGGCTACACCTTC.